The TCR beta chain described here comes from a study of cytotoxic CD8 clonotypes in ibrutinib-treated CLL. General study findings and limits: Clonality measured at baseline exceeded age-matched healthy donors, tracking circulating CD8+ T-cell counts. The study found public clonotypes uncommon, contracting or stable on treatment. Collection times varied between progressing and sustained-remission patients. Clonality was higher at ibrutinib response and returned toward baseline at progression.

This table comes from immunoSEQ multiplex PCR, and its TCRdb copy is limited to in-frame clones, with some not included. The sample includes fewer than 300,000 clones, 65% to 85% seen only once; the top ten take roughly 6%. Remarks on this clone: What it binds is unknown.

The CDR3 loop spans 15 amino acids. CDR1 is SNHLY, CDR2 FYNNEI, per germline. V is TRBV2 and J is TRBJ2-1; 7 positions match TRBD2. The input for sequencing was PBMCs, taken at disease progression, from a patient treated with ibrutinib. This TCR came from a human donor with chronic lymphocytic leukemia. In nucleotides, the CDR3 is TGTTCCTGGAGCAGACCGGGACTAACTAACAATGAGCAGTTCTTC. Translating it yields CSWSRPGLTNNEQFF.